The T cell receptor beta chain under discussion was sequenced for a study of OX40 agonist ivuxolimab in advanced cancers. Study context: Ivuxolimab, which patients received intravenously every 2 weeks, was dosed at 0.01 to 10 mg/kg.

Study outcomes and limitations: Clonal expansion in partial responders at 0.1-3.0 mg/kg ranked among the lowest.

The data were produced by immunoSEQ multiplex PCR, yet TCRdb's version contains in-frame clones alone and is incomplete. The sample shows more than 100,000 clones, over 75% of them seen only once. With regard to this clone: Antigen specificity is unknown.

V shed 0 bases and J 1 base; nucleotides not matched to a gene: 2. The CDR3 consists of 16 residues. The germline CDR1 and CDR2 sequences are SGDLS and YYNGEE. The TCR comes from an adult with an advanced solid tumor such as melanoma, head and neck, liver or kidney cancer. The chain employs TRBV9 and TRBJ2-2; TRBD2 matches 8 bases. The sequencing here drew on CD4+ or CD8+ T cells sorted from blood, taken in a trial of the OX40 agonist ivuxolimab. The CDR3 protein is CASSVASGQNTGELFF. CDR3 sequence (DNA): TGTGCCAGCAGCGTAGCTAGCGGGCAGAACACCGGGGAGCTGTTTTTT.